The 29 T cell receptor beta chains listed next were all sequenced from one sample in a study of blood T cell repertoires in COVID-19. Sequenced by immunoSEQ multiplex PCR; TCRdb stores in-frame clones only, minus some. This table has about 210,000 clones, around 90% appearing once. Input material: peripheral blood. Source of these receptors: a man aged 25 to 40 with acute or convalescent COVID-19.

V gene TRBV15 combines with J gene TRBJ2-5; 9 nucleotides align to TRBD2. Germline V lookup: CDR1 LNHNV, CDR2 YYDKDF (reference sequence). V gave up 0 bases and J gave up 4 bases; unmatched junction bases: 3. The CDR3 runs to 15 residues. CDR3 loop: CATSREAGGAETQYF. DNA for the CDR3: TGTGCCACCAGCAGAGAAGCGGGGGGCGCAGAGACCCAGTACTTC.

The chain employs TRBV18 and TRBJ1-1; D not resolved. Germline-derived CDR1 and CDR2 are KGHSH and LQKENI. Trimming removed 2 bases at V and 1 base at J, with 11 bases between. CDR3 length: 15 amino acids. The DNA for the CDR3 is TGTGCCAGCTCACCAACCGACTCCGGGAACACTGAAGCTTTCTTT. Amino acid sequence: CASSPTDSGNTEAFF.

The V and J genes are TRBV4-2 and TRBJ1-5, with a possible D match to TRBD1 (5 bases). This CDR3 has 14 residues. CDR1 and CDR2 (germline): LGHNA, YNFKEQ. V was pared by 2 bases and J by 5 bases, with 10 bases between. The DNA of the CDR3 is TGTGCCAGCAGCCAACCGGGACTTTATCAGCCCCAGCATTTT. Its protein is CASSQPGLYQPQHF.

The chain uses TRBV5-1 and TRBJ1-1, with TRBD1 matching over 8 bases. The CDR3 sequence is 14 residues long. Trimming removed 6 bases from V and 3 bases from J; junction bases left unmatched: 7. Per germline, CDR1 SGHRS and CDR2 YFSETQ. The CDR3 DNA follows: TGCGCCAGCATAGCAGGGGGCGGGGACACTGAAGCTTTCTTT. Amino acids: CASIAGGGDTEAFF.

This chain connects TRBV9 to TRBJ1-1; no clear D. V was pared by 4 bases and J by 0 bases, with 13 bases between. This CDR3 comprises 15 residues. Looked up from germline, CDR1 is SGDLS and CDR2 is YYNGEE. This CDR3 is CASSPRSYLNTEAFF. For the CDR3, the DNA is TGTGCCAGCAGCCCTCGGTCCTACTTGAACACTGAAGCTTTCTTT. The complete variable domain, with remaining parts taken from reference TRBV9 and TRBJ1-1, reads DSGVTQTPKHLITATGQRVTLRCSPRSGDLSVYWYQQSLDQGLQFLIQYYNGEERAKGNILERFSAQQFPDLHSELNLSSLELGDSALYFCASSPRSYLNTEAFFGQGTRLTVV.

The rearrangement joins TRBV3-1 (or the pseudogene TRBV3-2) to TRBJ1-1; no clear D gene. CDR1 and CDR2 (germline): LGHDT, YNNKEL (reference sequence). V was trimmed by 1 base and J by 3 bases, leaving 6 bases between them. The CDR3 sequence is 13 residues long. This CDR3 reads CASSQASYTEAFF. The CDR3 region has the DNA TGTGCCAGCAGCCAAGCTAGTTACACTGAAGCTTTCTTT.

The chain has TRBV28 and TRBJ1-3; 7 nucleotides align to TRBD1. CDR3 length: 12 residues. Germline V gene data show CDR1 as MDHEN and CDR2 as SYDVKM. V shed 6 bases and J 7 bases; nucleotides not matched to a gene: 3. This CDR3 reads CASSLQGNTIYF. The CDR3 nucleotides read TGTGCCAGCAGCTTACAGGGGAACACCATATATTTT.

Here the CDR3 DNA reads TGTGCCAGCAGCCCACTTTCAGGGGGCCTCGAGCAGTACTTC. It yields the protein CASSPLSGGLEQYF. This chain connects TRBV14 to TRBJ2-7; 8 bases agree with TRBD1. CDR3 length: 14 residues. Germline CDR1 SGHDN, CDR2 FVKESK. The trim removed 4 bases at V and 6 bases at J, leaving 8 bases unmatched.

The chain is built from TRBV18 and TRBJ1-1, with 10 nucleotides matching TRBD1. This CDR3 has 16 residues. The V segment lost 2 bases and the J segment 1 base; nucleotides outside the gene matches: 4. Germline lookup yields CDR1 KGHSH and CDR2 LQKENI. CDR3: CASSPGQGVRNTEAFF. The CDR3 DNA is TGTGCCAGCTCACCAGGACAGGGGGTTAGGAACACTGAAGCTTTCTTT.

The sample holds a few counts of this clone. The J gene is TRBJ1-2, the V gene TRBV2, with 8 bases that match TRBD1. This CDR3 has 12 amino acids. V dropped 6 bases and J dropped 8; count of bases not matched to a gene: 5. Per germline, CDR1 SNHLY and CDR2 FYNNEI. The CDR3 DNA sequence: TGTGCCAGCAGGACAGGGGTTGGCGGCTACACCTTC. This codes for CASRTGVGGYTF.

This chain connects TRBV28 to TRBJ2-7; TRBD1 might be the D (6 bases). The CDR3 contains 12 residues. The V gene lost 11 bases and the J gene lost 3 bases, with 14 bases spanning the gap. CDR1 and CDR2 (germline): MDHEN, SYDVKM. The CDR3 loop reads CAWGRNVYEQYF. CDR3 coding DNA: TGTGCCTGGGGGCGAAATGTCTACGAGCAGTACTTC.

The genes are TRBV28 and TRBJ1-4, with 9 bases fitting TRBD1. There are 15 residues in the CDR3. Trimming cost V 7 bases and J 7 bases; bases outside gene matches: 10. CDR1 and CDR2 from the germline V gene are MDHEN and SYDVKM. CDR3 loop: CASITQGANGEKLFF. As DNA, the CDR3 is TGTGCCAGCATTACACAGGGGGCGAACGGTGAAAAACTGTTTTTT. The full variable domain, with the rest looked up from reference TRBV28 and TRBJ1-4, is DVKVTQSSRYLVKRTGEKVFLECVQDMDHENMFWYRQDPGLGLRLIYFSYDVKMKEKGDIPEGYSVSREKKERFSLILESASTNQTSMYLCASITQGANGEKLFFGSGTQLSVL.

The V call is TRBV6-5, the J call TRBJ1-5; unclear D gene. This CDR3 contains 11 residues. V was clipped by 8 bases and J by 2 bases, with 4 bases between them. In germline, CDR1 is MNHEY, CDR2 SVGAGI. The CDR3 protein is CASGRNQPQHF. The CDR3 nucleotides are TGTGCCAGCGGGCGCAATCAGCCCCAGCATTTT.

The chain has TRBV7-9 and TRBJ1-2; D may be TRBD1 (6 bases). Germline assignment: CDR1 SEHNR and CDR2 FQNEAQ (reference sequence). There are 16 residues in the CDR3. V lost 5 bases to trimming and J lost 4 bases, with 20 bases between them. The CDR3 here is CASSSSGTSISYGYTF. The CDR3 DNA sequence: TGTGCCAGCAGCAGTTCCGGGACATCAATCAGCTATGGCTACACCTTC.

The genes are TRBV24-1 and TRBJ2-1; no firm D call. Germline CDR1 reads KGHDR; CDR2 reads SFDVKD. This CDR3 has 15 residues. Trimming cost V 8 bases and J 6 bases, with 19 bases left between them. As DNA, the CDR3 is TGTGCCACCACTTTTGACACCGAGATGCCCAATGAGCAGTTCTTC. Its protein product is CATTFDTEMPNEQFF.

The chain employs TRBV28 and TRBJ1-3; D call uncertain. V lost 5 bases and J lost 8, with 19 bases in between. Per germline, CDR1 MDHEN and CDR2 SYDVKM. The CDR3 totals 15 residues. CDR3 sequence reads: CASSLRPGGSYTIYF. The CDR3 coding sequence is TGTGCCAGCAGTCTCCGACCGGGTGGTAGTTACACCATATATTTT.

The chain links TRBV3-1 (or the pseudogene TRBV3-2) to TRBJ1-2, with 7 bases that match TRBD1. The CDR3 covers 15 residues. The ends lost 1 base at V and 4 bases at J; junction bases unmatched: 6. Germline V gene data show CDR1 as LGHDT and CDR2 as YNNKEL (reference sequence). CDR3 loop: CASSQGGGKGYGYTF. The DNA for the CDR3 is TGTGCCAGCAGCCAAGGAGGGGGCAAGGGCTATGGCTACACCTTC.

This sequence joins TRBV9 and TRBJ2-2, with TRBD2 matching over 9 bases. Losses at the gene ends were 2 bases for V and 9 bases for J; bases not matched to a gene: 8. The germline gives CDR1 SGDLS, CDR2 YYNGEE. This CDR3 is 15 amino acids long. This chain's CDR3 is CASSVGAGGPWELFF. CDR3 DNA sequence: TGTGCCAGCAGCGTGGGTGCGGGAGGGCCTTGGGAGCTGTTTTTT.

The chain combines TRBV10-3 with TRBJ1-2; the match to TRBD1 covers 8 bases. CDR1 is ENHRY and CDR2 is SYGVKD in the germline V gene. The junction had 13 bases not matched to a gene; V was cut back by 3 bases and J by 13 bases. The CDR3 has 14 residues. The chain's CDR3 is CAISDPDRETSITF. The CDR3 region has the DNA TGTGCCATCAGTGACCCGGACAGGGAAACCTCGATCACCTTC.

The chain joins TRBV7-6 to TRBJ2-1; 11 bases are shared with TRBD1. V dropped 5 bases and J dropped 6; count of bases not matched to a gene: 9. Germline CDR1 is SGHVS and CDR2 is FNYEAQ. The length of the CDR3 is 16 residues. The CDR3 is CASSIVVGTGGNEQFF. CDR3 coding DNA: TGTGCCAGCAGCATAGTTGTCGGGACAGGGGGCAATGAGCAGTTCTTC.

This chain connects TRBV4-1 to TRBJ2-1; 7 bases are shared with TRBD2. The germline gives CDR1 MGHRA, CDR2 YSYEKL. The CDR3 runs to 17 residues. V lost 1 base, J lost 7 bases, and 13 bases stayed unmatched. The CDR3 DNA reads TGCGCCAGCAGCCAAGGGCCTGCGGGAGTGAAGGGGAATGAGCAGTTCTTC. This encodes CASSQGPAGVKGNEQFF.

CDR3 residues: CASSQYRVGEQYF. The CDR3 bases are TGTGCCAGCAGCCAATACAGGGTCGGCGAGCAGTACTTC. V is TRBV4-2 and J is TRBJ2-7; D perhaps matches TRBD1 (6 bases). The CDR3 consists of 13 residues. CDR1 LGHNA and CDR2 YNFKEQ come from the germline V gene. With 2 bases removed from V and 6 bases from J, the gap between germline ends came to 11 bases.

The V call is TRBV11-3, the J call TRBJ2-1, with a tentative D call TRBD2 (6 bases). In germline, CDR1 is SGHNT, CDR2 YENEEA. V was pared by 1 base and J by 4 bases, with 14 bases between. The CDR3 contains 16 residues. The CDR3 loop is CASSLAAGPRYNEQFF. The DNA for the CDR3 is TGTGCCAGCAGCTTAGCGGCGGGGCCGAGGTACAATGAGCAGTTCTTC.

This sequence joins TRBV12-3 or TRBV12-4 and TRBJ1-6; D is perhaps TRBD1 (5 bases). Trimming shortened V by 7 bases and J by 11 bases, and 15 bases separated the two germline ends. The CDR3 spans 13 residues. As DNA, the CDR3 is TGTGCCAGCAACGGGGGGAATTCTACACCCCTCCACTTT. Protein product: CASNGGNSTPLHF.

The sample holds many counts of this clone. V and J are TRBV25-1 and TRBJ2-5; D not certain. The germline V gene encodes CDR1 MGHDK and CDR2 SYGVNS. CDR3 length equals 15 residues. The germline V and J ends were trimmed by 4 bases and 0 bases, with 12 bases remaining between them. The CDR3 sequence is CASSAPQQDQETQYF. The DNA of the CDR3 is TGTGCCAGCAGTGCGCCACAGCAGGACCAAGAGACCCAGTACTTC.

The V and J genes are TRBV28 and TRBJ1-2; tentatively, D is TRBD1 (6 bases). V lost 7 bases to trimming and J lost 1 base, with 16 bases between them. Germline-derived CDR1 and CDR2 are MDHEN and SYDVKM. The CDR3 spans 15 residues. CDR3: CASTPRNRVNYGYTF. The CDR3 region has the DNA TGTGCCAGCACACCCCGCAACAGGGTTAACTATGGCTACACCTTC.

The chain links TRBV28 to TRBJ1-1; no clear D gene. Germline V gene data show CDR1 as MDHEN and CDR2 as SYDVKM. The CDR3 runs 16 residues. Trimming cost V 5 bases and J 2 bases, with 18 bases left between them. CDR3 protein: CASSAPSEPRNTEAFF. The CDR3 region has the DNA TGTGCCAGCAGTGCACCCTCAGAACCCCGCAACACTGAAGCTTTCTTT.

The CDR3 nucleotides are TGTGCCAGCAGCAGCCGGGTCTATAATGAAAAACTGTTTTTT. It yields the protein CASSSRVYNEKLFF. V usage is TRBV21-1 and J usage is TRBJ1-4. TRBV21-1 is labeled a pseudogene. The CDR3 has 14 amino acids.

The V gene is TRBV18, the J gene TRBJ1-1; D is perhaps TRBD1 (6 bases). From germline, CDR1 is KGHSH and CDR2 LQKENI. CDR3 size: 13 residues. Trimming removed 8 bases from V and 1 base from J, with 11 bases in between. The DNA for the CDR3 is TGTGCCAGCCGCGAGGGGGAGAACACTGAAGCTTTCTTT. Protein sequence: CASREGENTEAFF. Full variable domain (rest looked up from reference TRBV18 and TRBJ1-1): NAGVMQNPRHLVRRRGQEARLRCSPMKGHSHVYWYRQLPEEGLKFMVYLQKENIIDESGMPKERFSAEFPKEGPSILRIQQVVRGDSAAYFCASREGENTEAFFGQGTRLTVV.